This TCR beta chain was recovered during a study of cytomegalovirus exposure and HLA in healthy donors. Trimming removed 3 bases from V and 6 bases from J; junction bases left unmatched: 20. The CDR3 runs 19 residues. Germline V gene sequence: CDR1 SGHAT, CDR2 FQNNGV. Broader study findings: According to the study, roughly 160 TCR beta chains were cytomegalovirus-associated. When a later analysis compared HLA-associated TCR beta chains with equally common others, the HLA-associated chains turned out to be more clonally expanded and to have lower generation probabilities.

This clone showed up just a few times. Its antigen remains unknown. The primer mix had 60 Vbeta and 13 Jbeta primers. Assay used: immunoSEQ multiplex PCR; TCRdb lists only in-frame clones, some missing. The sample has roughly 240,000 clones, 70% to 90% seen once. The specimen sequenced was PBMCs. This TCR came from a girl aged 2-15 years in good health and CMV-seronegative. The chain employs TRBV11-2 and TRBJ1-3, with 7 bases lining up with TRBD1. The CDR3 sequence: CASSLGGIKGQPLINTIYF. DNA for the CDR3: TGTGCCAGCAGCTTGGGGGGCATTAAGGGACAGCCGTTGATAAACACCATATATTTT. Drawing the rest from reference TRBV11-2 and TRBJ1-3, the complete variable domain is EAGVAQSPRYKIIEKRQSVAFWCNPISGHATLYWYQQILGQGPKLLIQFQNNGVVDDSQLPKDRFSAERLKGVDSTLKIQPAKLEDSAVYLCASSLGGIKGQPLINTIYFGEGSWLTVV.